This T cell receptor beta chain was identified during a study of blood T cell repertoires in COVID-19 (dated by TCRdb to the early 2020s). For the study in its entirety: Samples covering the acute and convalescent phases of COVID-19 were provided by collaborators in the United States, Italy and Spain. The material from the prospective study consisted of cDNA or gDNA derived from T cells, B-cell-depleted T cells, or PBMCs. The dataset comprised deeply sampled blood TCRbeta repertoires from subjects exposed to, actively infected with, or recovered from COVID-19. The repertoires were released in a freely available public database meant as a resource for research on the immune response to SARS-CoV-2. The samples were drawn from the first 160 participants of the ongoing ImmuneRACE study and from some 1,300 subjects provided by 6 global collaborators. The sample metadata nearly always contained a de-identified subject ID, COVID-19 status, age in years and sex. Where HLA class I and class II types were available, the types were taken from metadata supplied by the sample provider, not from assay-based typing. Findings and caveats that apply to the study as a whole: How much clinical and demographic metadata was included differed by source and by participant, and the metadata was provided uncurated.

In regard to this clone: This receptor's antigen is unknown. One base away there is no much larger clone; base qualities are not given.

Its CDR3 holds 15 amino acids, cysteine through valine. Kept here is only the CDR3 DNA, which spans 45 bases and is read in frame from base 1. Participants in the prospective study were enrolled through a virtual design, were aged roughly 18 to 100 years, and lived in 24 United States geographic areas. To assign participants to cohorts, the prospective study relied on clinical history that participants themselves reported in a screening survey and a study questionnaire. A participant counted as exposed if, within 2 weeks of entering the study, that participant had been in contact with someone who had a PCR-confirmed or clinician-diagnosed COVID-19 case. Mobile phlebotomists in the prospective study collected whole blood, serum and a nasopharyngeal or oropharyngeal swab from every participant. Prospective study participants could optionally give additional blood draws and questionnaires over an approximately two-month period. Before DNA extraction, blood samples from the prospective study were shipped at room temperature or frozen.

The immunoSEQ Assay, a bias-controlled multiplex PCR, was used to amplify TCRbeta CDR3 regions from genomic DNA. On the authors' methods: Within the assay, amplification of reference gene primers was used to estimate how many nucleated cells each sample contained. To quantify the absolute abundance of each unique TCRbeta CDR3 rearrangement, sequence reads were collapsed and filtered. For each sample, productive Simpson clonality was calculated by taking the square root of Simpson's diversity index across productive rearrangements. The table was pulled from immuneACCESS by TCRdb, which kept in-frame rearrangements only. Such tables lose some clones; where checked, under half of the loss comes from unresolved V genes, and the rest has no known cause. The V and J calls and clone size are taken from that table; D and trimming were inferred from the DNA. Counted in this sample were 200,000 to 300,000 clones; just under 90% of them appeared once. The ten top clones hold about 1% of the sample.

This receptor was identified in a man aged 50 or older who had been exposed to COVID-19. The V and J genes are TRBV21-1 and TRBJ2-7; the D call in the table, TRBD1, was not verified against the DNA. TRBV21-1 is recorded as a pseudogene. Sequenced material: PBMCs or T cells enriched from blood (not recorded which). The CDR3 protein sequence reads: CASNSGQLKDYEQYV. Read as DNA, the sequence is TGTGCCAGCAACTCAGGACAGCTTAAAGACTACGAGCAGTACGTC.